Ten or more counts support the clone carrying this TCR beta chain. What it recognizes is unknown. Under 3 months in duration, the ophthalmopathy in affected donors had moderate-to-severe activity, CAS ≥3 and NOSPECS ≥4. These data come from a study of Graves' ophthalmopathy and Graves' hyperthyroidism. Points from the study as a whole: Predictions made by the model for ophthalmopathy progression reached just over 70% sensitivity and approximately 78% specificity.

Amplification targeted the TCR beta CDR3 regions, with RNA transcripts as the source material. RT-PCR was first run with HTBI primers, then multiplex PCR in a second round. One entry per CDR3 protein, called by TCRdb with MiXCR from the multiplex PCR reads. The top ten clones hold 9% to 15% of a sample with 340,000 or so distinct CDR3 sequences, roughly 15% of them seen once. Sequenced sample: peripheral blood. The TCR originated in an adult man with Graves' ophthalmopathy.

The CDR3 DNA is TGTGCCAGCAGTTACAGGGGACTAAGTAACGAGCAGTACTTC. This translates into CASSYRGLSNEQYF. The rearrangement uses TRBV6-5 and TRBJ2-7; 7 nucleotides agree with TRBD2. The germline gives CDR1 MNHEY, CDR2 SVGAGI. This CDR3 comprises 14 residues. J lost 5 bases, V lost 2 bases, and 6 bases had no gene match.